This T cell receptor (beta chain) was retrieved from a study of control samples from healthy donors and cancer patients. TCRdb's copy holds only in-frame clones and misses some; the assay was immunoSEQ multiplex PCR. The sample includes more than 30,000 clones, around 88% of them seen just once. J gave up 5 bases and V 3 bases, and 10 bases lay outside the gene matches. There are 16 residues in the CDR3. CDR1 and CDR2 (germline): SGDLS, YYNGEE. The origin of this receptor is a woman aged 55-70 years with lung cancer. What was sequenced was PBMCs. V gene TRBV9 combines with J gene TRBJ2-2, with 7 nucleotides matching TRBD2. In DNA form, the CDR3 reads TGTGCCAGCAGCGAAAGCGTCGGGGGGAGAACCGGGGAGCTGTTTTTT. Protein: CASSESVGGRTGELFF.